This TCR beta chain was recorded in a study of molecular identifiers for immune sequencing clone quantification. The CDR3 consists of 13 residues. The junction had 6 bases not matched to a gene; V was cut back by 4 bases and J by 8 bases. The naive CD8 libraries originated from between about 18,000 and 1,000,000 sorted cells and drew on 10%, 30% or 50% RNA. Previously described methods with listed TCR primers produced the bulk TCR libraries. TCRdb called the PCR reads again in MiXCR, with one record for every CDR3 protein. The sample includes 600,000 to 650,000 distinct CDR3 sequences, 20% of them seen just once. This clonotype occurred a few times.

V usage is TRBV12-3 or TRBV12-4 and J usage is TRBJ1-2, with 8 bases that match TRBD1. The TCR originated in a human donor in good health. Some libraries in this study had Jurkat cell RNA spiked in. Sequencing was done on a sample of naive CD8+ T cells from blood, with Jurkat cell RNA spiked in. Indicated subset: FACS-sorted CD8+CD4-CCR7+CD45RA+ naive T cells. CDR3 in DNA: TGTGCCAGCAGTTCGACAGGGGCCCGGGGCTACACCTTC. It translates to CASSSTGARGYTF.